Listed below are T cell receptor beta chains from one sample, sequenced in a study of sequential checkpoint blockade in melanoma. The repertoire was sequenced with immunoSEQ multiplex PCR; TCRdb's copy has only in-frame clones and lacks some. The top ten hold approximately 14% of the sample, which has 26,000 or so clones, roughly nine tenths seen once. The starting material was CD8+ T cells sorted from blood (inferred from file names), obtained from a patient given nivolumab and ipilimumab in sequence. The receptor set was obtained from a human donor with melanoma. Each CDR3 is given with its conserved first and last residue. The order of the fields is clone size, D gene, V gene, J gene, CDR3 protein, CDR3 DNA. D genes are given only for firm matches. Expanded clones get a size class; other rows say once, few or many, or leave the size out.

>.|.|TRBV23-1|TRBJ2-3
CASSQASDTQYF
TGCGCCAGCAGTCAGGCATCAGATACGCAGTATTTT
>.|TRBD2|TRBV7-9|TRBJ2-5
CASSFKRESRETQYF
TGTGCCAGCAGCTTCAAGCGGGAGTCGAGAGAGACCCAGTACTTC
>once|TRBD1|TRBV5-6|TRBJ1-6
CASSLKAGTGSSPLHF
TGTGCCAGCAGCTTGAAGGCCGGGACAGGGTCTTCACCCCTCCACTTT
>.|.|TRBV9|TRBJ2-2
CASSGYRVPGELFF
TGTGCCAGCAGCGGGTACAGGGTTCCCGGGGAGCTGTTTTTT
>.|TRBD1|TRBV9|TRBJ2-2
CASSVARDRENTGELFF
TGTGCCAGCAGCGTAGCCAGGGACAGAGAGAACACCGGGGAGCTGTTTTTT
>.|.|TRBV27|TRBJ2-7
CASSRGDHWEQYF
TGTGCCAGCAGTCGAGGAGACCACTGGGAGCAGTACTTC
>.|.|TRBV7-2|TRBJ2-5
CASSPLVGATGETQYF
TGTGCCAGCAGCCCCCTTGTTGGGGCCACGGGAGAGACCCAGTACTTC
>.|.|TRBV27|TRBJ1-2
CASSTQGMGYGYTF
TGTGCCAGCAGTACTCAGGGGATGGGTTATGGCTACACCTTC
>.|TRBD1|TRBV19|TRBJ2-5
CASSIGTGFQETQYF
TGTGCCAGTAGTATTGGGACAGGCTTTCAAGAGACCCAGTACTTC
>.|.|TRBV9|TRBJ2-1
CASSTESSYNEQFF
TGTGCCAGCAGCACAGAAAGCTCCTACAATGAGCAGTTCTTC
>.|.|TRBV9|TRBJ1-6
CASTPGSSYNSPLHF
TGTGCCAGCACCCCAGGAAGCTCCTATAATTCACCCCTCCACTTT
>.|.|TRBV21-1|TRBJ1-4
CASRDRRGEKLFF
TGTGCCAGCAGGGACAGGCGGGGTGAAAAACTGTTTTTT
>.|.|TRBV15|TRBJ2-1
CATSRAYGQGRRNEQFF
TGTGCCACCAGCAGAGCTTATGGGCAGGGAAGAAGAAATGAGCAGTTCTTC
>.|.|TRBV19|TRBJ1-1
CASSIGGGTEAFF
TGTGCCAGTAGTATAGGGGGAGGCACTGAAGCTTTCTTT
>.|.|TRBV11-2|TRBJ1-5
CASSLDTVQPQHF
TGTGCCAGCAGCTTAGATACAGTGCAGCCCCAGCATTTT
>.|TRBD2|TRBV7-9|TRBJ2-7
CASSSTASTLAGVYEQYF
TGTGCCAGCAGCTCAACAGCCTCGACTCTAGCGGGAGTCTACGAGCAGTACTTC
>.|.|TRBV9|TRBJ2-5
CASSVGGNGRETQYF
TGTGCCAGCAGCGTAGGGGGCAACGGTCGAGAGACCCAGTACTTC
>once|TRBD1|TRBV28|TRBJ1-1
CASSGTGGDYPINTEAFF
TGTGCCAGCAGTGGTACAGGGGGCGACTACCCGATAAACACTGAAGCTTTCTTT
>.|.|TRBV9|TRBJ2-5
CASSYASGTQYF
TGTGCCAGCTCGTACGCCTCAGGGACCCAGTACTTC
>.|TRBD2|TRBV9|TRBJ2-1
CASSVLAGGEQFF
TGTGCCAGCAGCGTCTTAGCGGGAGGGGAGCAGTTCTTC
>.|.|TRBV9|TRBJ2-3
CASNEVPRDTQYF
TGTGCCAGCAACGAGGTCCCTAGGGATACGCAGTATTTT
>.|TRBD1|TRBV7-6|TRBJ2-3
CASSYGQGALTDTQYF
TGTGCCAGCAGCTACGGACAGGGGGCTCTCACAGATACGCAGTATTTT
>.|TRBD1|TRBV9|TRBJ1-1
CASSPPGGSTEAFF
TGTGCCAGCAGCCCCCCAGGGGGCTCGACTGAAGCTTTCTTT
>.|.|TRBV29-1|TRBJ2-7
CSVDPTGSYEQYF
TGCAGCGTCGACCCCACAGGGAGCTACGAGCAGTACTTC
>.|.|TRBV9|TRBJ1-5
CASSGGGSQPQHF
TGTGCCAGCAGCGGCGGAGGATCTCAGCCCCAGCATTTT
>.|.|TRBV29-1|TRBJ2-2
CSVVGGKSTGELFF
TGCAGCGTTGTAGGAGGGAAGAGTACCGGGGAGCTGTTTTTT
>.|TRBD2|TRBV13|TRBJ2-1
CASSSGTKHNEQFF
TGTGCCAGCAGCTCCGGGACTAAACACAATGAGCAGTTCTTC
>.|TRBD2|TRBV19|TRBJ2-5
CASSLGGGAAETQYF
TGTGCCAGTAGTCTAGGCGGGGGGGCCGCGGAGACCCAGTACTTC
>once|TRBD2|TRBV7-9|TRBJ2-6
CASSLGASGGSGANVLTF
TGTGCCAGCAGCCTAGGGGCTAGCGGGGGATCTGGGGCCAACGTCCTGACTTTC
>.|.|TRBV11-3|TRBJ2-1
CASSRDSSSYNEQFF
TGTGCCAGCAGCCGGGACTCCTCTTCCTACAATGAGCAGTTCTTC
>.|.|TRBV7-3|TRBJ2-1
CASREDNYNEQFF
TGTGCCAGCAGAGAGGACAACTACAATGAGCAGTTCTTC
>.|.|TRBV2|TRBJ1-5
CASSPFGGSVSNQPQHF
TGTGCCAGCAGTCCCTTTGGTGGCTCAGTGAGCAATCAGCCCCAGCATTTT
>.|.|TRBV11-1|TRBJ2-3
CASSLRLSTDSLTDTQYF
TGTGCCAGCAGCTTAAGGCTAAGTACGGATAGCCTCACAGATACGCAGTATTTT
>.|.|TRBV19|TRBJ2-7
CASRPTSSPLYEQYF
TGTGCCAGTAGGCCGACATCTTCCCCCCTCTACGAGCAGTACTTC
>.|.|TRBV10-3|TRBJ2-5
CAIRDILQETQYF
TGTGCCATCAGGGACATCTTACAAGAGACCCAGTACTTC
>.|TRBD2|TRBV6-5|TRBJ2-5
CASRRTSGGQETQYF
TGTGCCAGCCGGAGGACTAGCGGGGGGCAAGAGACCCAGTACTTC
>.|.|TRBV27|TRBJ1-5
CASSRARDNFDQPQHF
TGTGCCAGCAGTCGTGCCCGGGATAACTTCGATCAGCCCCAGCATTTT
>.|TRBD1|TRBV19|TRBJ1-1
CASSMGTENTEAFF
TGTGCCAGTAGTATGGGGACAGAGAACACTGAAGCTTTCTTT
>.|.|TRBV11-1|TRBJ2-2
CASSLGRPNTGELFF
TGTGCCAGCAGCTTAGGGAGGCCGAACACCGGGGAGCTGTTTTTT
>.|TRBD2|TRBV10-3|TRBJ2-7
CAASSGTEVEQYF
TGTGCCGCCTCTAGCGGGACTGAGGTGGAGCAGTACTTC
>.|.|TRBV13|TRBJ1-1
CASSLEEGLNTEAFF
TGTGCCAGCAGCTTAGAGGAGGGACTGAACACTGAAGCTTTCTTT
>.|.|TRBV5-6|TRBJ1-2
CASSGGLSFAGYTF
TGTGCCAGCAGCGGGGGACTGTCGTTCGCTGGCTACACCTTC
>.|TRBD2|TRBV9|TRBJ2-3
CASLGGRRADTQYF
TGTGCCAGCCTCGGCGGGAGGAGGGCAGATACGCAGTATTTT
>.|.|TRBV16|TRBJ1-2
CASSQSSRVGYTF
TGTGCCAGCAGCCAATCAAGCAGGGTGGGCTACACCTTC
>.|.|TRBV7-9|TRBJ2-2
CASSPGSGSGELFF
TGTGCCAGCAGCCCAGGGTCCGGGTCCGGGGAGCTGTTTTTT
>.|TRBD1|TRBV6-1|TRBJ2-3
CASSERGTGSTDTQYF
TGTGCCAGCAGTGAAAGAGGGACAGGGAGCACAGATACGCAGTATTTT
>once|.|TRBV25-1|TRBJ2-7
CASSERSADSYEQYF
TGTGCCAGCAGTGAGCGTAGCGCCGACTCCTACGAGCAGTACTTC
>.|TRBD1|TRBV4-2|TRBJ1-2
CASSQGGQGAGGYTF
TGTGCCAGCAGCCAAGGTGGACAGGGGGCAGGAGGCTACACCTTC
>.|TRBD1|TRBV9|TRBJ2-2
CASSGMPGQPNTGELFF
TGTGCCAGCAGCGGGATGCCGGGACAGCCGAACACCGGGGAGCTGTTTTTT
>.|.|TRBV27|TRBJ1-5
CASSQGNGNQPQHF
TGTGCCAGCAGTCAGGGGAATGGCAATCAGCCCCAGCATTTT
>.|TRBD2|TRBV28|TRBJ2-3
CASSLTSGGGDTQYF
TGTGCCAGCAGTCTGACTAGCGGGGGAGGAGATACGCAGTATTTT
>once|TRBD2|TRBV27|TRBJ2-3
CASSLETSATDTQYF
TGTGCCAGCAGTTTAGAGACTAGCGCCACAGATACGCAGTATTTT
>once|TRBD1|TRBV7-9|TRBJ1-1
CASSQGTAEAFF
TGTGCCAGCAGTCAAGGGACAGCTGAAGCTTTCTTT
>.|TRBD1|TRBV4-3|TRBJ2-1
CASSQRLGTGKFGAYNEQFF
TGCGCCAGCAGCCAACGGCTTGGGACAGGGAAGTTTGGTGCCTACAATGAGCAGTTCTTC